These 31 T cell receptor beta chains share one sample of origin, sequenced in a study of T cell responses to AZD1222 COVID-19 vaccine. Generated by immunoSEQ multiplex PCR, the TCRdb table keeps only in-frame clones and is missing some. The sample has some 140,000 clones, over 90% seen once. The sequences come from peripheral blood, collected on day 0 of AZD1222 vaccination. The receptors come from an adult in good health.

The chain couples TRBV5-1 to TRBJ1-2; D is uncertain. The CDR3 extends over 16 amino acids. V dropped 0 bases and J dropped 0 bases, with 12 bases sitting between them. The germline V gene has CDR1 SGHRS and CDR2 YFSETQ. DNA of the CDR3: TGCGCCAGCAGCTTGGTGGCCAGGCCCGCTAACTATGGCTACACCTTC. This translates into CASSLVARPANYGYTF.

J is TRBJ2-5 and V is TRBV18, with D possibly being TRBD2 (5 bases). Trimming left V 5 bases short and J 5 bases short, with 9 bases between. In germline, CDR1 is KGHSH, CDR2 LQKENI. The CDR3 has 12 amino acids. The DNA of the CDR3 is TGTGCCAGCTCAGCACTAGAGGAGACCCAGTACTTC. Protein: CASSALEETQYF. Full variable domain (missing parts from reference TRBV18 and TRBJ2-5): NAGVMQNPRHLVRRRGQEARLRCSPMKGHSHVYWYRQLPEEGLKFMVYLQKENIIDESGMPKERFSAEFPKEGPSILRIQQVVRGDSAAYFCASSALEETQYFGPGTRLLVL.

The chain carries TRBV4-2 and TRBJ1-4, with D hard to call. CDR1 is LGHNA and CDR2 is YNFKEQ in the germline V gene. The CDR3 covers 15 residues. V was pared by 3 bases and J by 3 bases, with 11 bases between. CDR3 sequence (DNA): TGTGCCAGCAGCCACCCGGGCAACGCTAATGAAAAACTGTTTTTT. Protein: CASSHPGNANEKLFF.

The genes are TRBV13 and TRBJ2-3; the D is unclear. The CDR3 has 12 amino acids. The V end was cut by 5 bases, the J end by 4 bases, with 7 bases between. Looked up from germline, CDR1 is PRHDT and CDR2 is FYEKMQ (reference sequence). The DNA of the CDR3 is TGTGCCAGCAGCATATATCCAGATACGCAGTATTTT. Translating gives CASSIYPDTQYF.

There are a few counts of this clone. Within the sample, other DNA sequences also encode this same CDR3. The chain recombines TRBV12-3 or TRBV12-4 with TRBJ1-5; D is uncertain. The V gene lost 2 bases and the J gene lost 7 bases, with 9 bases spanning the gap. The CDR3 has 13 amino acids. This CDR3 reads CASSLNGKQPQHF. The CDR3 bases are TGTGCCAGCAGTTTAAATGGGAAACAGCCCCAGCATTTT.

The genes are TRBV3-1 (or the pseudogene TRBV3-2) and TRBJ2-7; D gene uncertain. The CDR3 sequence is 14 residues long. The V gene's germline CDR1 is LGHDT and CDR2 YNNKEL (reference sequence). V gave up 2 bases and J gave up 6 bases, with 14 bases separating them. CDR3 amino acids: CASSQLGQVGEQYF. The CDR3 DNA reads TGTGCCAGCAGCCAACTCGGGCAGGTAGGCGAGCAGTACTTC.

V is TRBV7-6 and J is TRBJ1-6; 10 bases line up with TRBD1. CDR1 is SGHVS, CDR2 FNYEAQ, per germline. The CDR3 loop spans 14 amino acids. Unmatched junction bases numbered 5, after V lost 4 bases and J lost 11 bases. The chain's CDR3 is CASSSDRGLTPLHF. Here the CDR3 DNA reads TGTGCCAGCAGCTCAGACAGGGGGCTTACACCCCTCCACTTT.

This chain uses TRBV6-5 with TRBJ1-4; 7 nucleotides align to TRBD1. The ends lost 6 bases at V and 5 bases at J; junction bases unmatched: 6. There are 14 residues in the CDR3. The germline V gene has CDR1 MNHEY and CDR2 SVGAGI. The CDR3 here is CASRLDRLNEKLFF. Here the CDR3 DNA reads TGTGCCAGCAGACTGGACAGGCTGAATGAAAAACTGTTTTTT.

The V call is TRBV27, the J call TRBJ1-1; D is possibly TRBD1 (5 bases). V was shortened by 6 bases and J by 8 bases, with 13 bases between the two germline ends. CDR3 length: 12 residues. Germline values: CDR1 MNHEY, CDR2 SMNVEV (reference sequence). The CDR3 DNA reads as TGTGCCAGCAGCCCCGGGGGTCCCGAAGCTTTCTTT. This sequence encodes CASSPGGPEAFF.

The rearrangement joins TRBV5-5 to TRBJ2-7, with D possibly called TRBD1 or TRBD2 (5 bases each). The germline V gene has CDR1 SGHKS and CDR2 YYEKEE (reference sequence). Trimming shortened V by 4 bases and J by 2 bases, and 22 bases separated the two germline ends. The CDR3 runs to 17 residues. The CDR3 reads CASSPPGPLANTYEQYF. The CDR3 nucleotides are TGTGCCAGCAGCCCACCGGGACCCCTCGCCAACACCTACGAGCAGTACTTC.

The J gene is TRBJ2-3, the V gene TRBV3-1 (or the pseudogene TRBV3-2); TRBD2 matches 9 bases. Germline V gene data show CDR1 as LGHDT and CDR2 as YNNKEL (reference sequence). The CDR3 is 14 residues long. The V and J ends lost 3 bases and 5 bases, in that order; junction bases with no gene match: 3. CDR3: CASSQRGGRDTQYF. The CDR3 DNA sequence: TGTGCCAGCAGCCAGCGGGGGGGCAGAGATACGCAGTATTTT.

The chain employs TRBV6-6 and TRBJ1-6; TRBD1 matches 9 bases. This CDR3 has 15 residues. Trimming at V came to 7 bases and at J to 7 bases, leaving 8 bases not matched to a gene. Per the germline V gene, CDR1 is MNHNY and CDR2 is SVGAGI (reference sequence). The CDR3 protein is CASKGPGQGNSPLHF. The CDR3 DNA reads TGTGCCAGCAAGGGGCCAGGACAGGGGAATTCACCCCTCCACTTT.

V usage is TRBV11-2 and J usage is TRBJ2-3; 8 nucleotides agree with TRBD2. The CDR3 is made up of 17 amino acids. Germline V gene lookup returns CDR1 SGHAT and CDR2 FQNNGV. Trimming at V came to 6 bases and at J to 3 bases, leaving 14 bases not matched to a gene. The CDR3 DNA reads TGTGCCAGCAGTAACCGCCAGCGGGGGCCGGGGACAGATACGCAGTATTTT. It specifies CASSNRQRGPGTDTQYF.

This chain links TRBV13 with TRBJ2-2, with TRBD2 matching over 9 bases. CDR1 PRHDT and CDR2 FYEKMQ come from the germline V gene (reference sequence). CDR3 length equals 16 residues. The trim removed 5 bases at V and 4 bases at J, leaving 8 bases unmatched. CDR3 sequence (DNA): TGTGCCAGCAGCCTAGCGGGGTCCCGGGGCACCGGGGAGCTGTTTTTT. Amino acid sequence: CASSLAGSRGTGELFF.

The chain couples TRBV18 to TRBJ2-2, with 7 bases that match TRBD1. This CDR3 region has 16 residues. V lost 3 bases, J lost 1 base, and 5 bases stayed unmatched. Germline V lookup: CDR1 KGHSH, CDR2 LQKENI. CDR3 DNA: TGTGCCAGCTCACCCTACAGGGGTGGGAACACCGGGGAGCTGTTTTTT. Encoded protein: CASSPYRGGNTGELFF.

This chain joins TRBV5-6 and TRBJ2-7; tentative D call: TRBD1 (5 bases). The CDR3 is made up of 14 amino acids. V was trimmed by 1 base and J by 2 bases, leaving 10 bases between them. Looked up from germline, CDR1 is SGHDT and CDR2 is YYEEEE. The CDR3 loop is CASSLWQGTYEQYF. Here the CDR3 DNA reads TGTGCCAGCAGCTTGTGGCAGGGAACCTACGAGCAGTACTTC.

This clone has just one count. This chain uses TRBV19 with TRBJ2-7; 10 positions agree with TRBD1. J gave up 0 bases and V 4 bases, and 0 bases lay outside the gene matches. The germline V gene encodes CDR1 LNHDA and CDR2 SQIVND (reference sequence). The CDR3 is 14 residues long. For the CDR3, the DNA is TGTGCCAGTAGTAGGACAGGGGGCTCCTACGAGCAGTACTTC. Residues: CASSRTGGSYEQYF.

V usage is TRBV18 and J usage is TRBJ1-2, with D possibly matching TRBD1 (6 bases). Germline lookup yields CDR1 KGHSH and CDR2 LQKENI. Trimming took off 3 bases at V and 4 bases at J, with 18 bases between the two ends. This CDR3 is built from 16 residues. The CDR3: CASSPYSGGQSYGYTF. CDR3 coding DNA: TGTGCCAGCTCACCGTATTCGGGGGGGCAGTCCTATGGCTACACCTTC.

The CDR3 DNA follows: TGTGCCAGCGCCGGGAGGTTAGGGGTGGCCTCCTACAATGAGCAGTTCTTC. It translates to CASAGRLGVASYNEQFF. V gene TRBV11-2 combines with J gene TRBJ2-1; 7 bases line up with TRBD2. The CDR3 covers 17 residues. Germline V gene lookup returns CDR1 SGHAT and CDR2 FQNNGV. V lost 8 bases to trimming and J lost 0 bases; unmatched junction nucleotides: 13.

J is TRBJ2-6 and V is TRBV19, with 8 bases that match TRBD1. Looked up from germline, CDR1 is LNHDA and CDR2 is SQIVND (reference sequence). J lost 2 bases, V lost 6 bases, and 12 bases had no gene match. The CDR3 has 18 residues. CDR3 protein: CASRSGGLYLAGANVLTF. The DNA for the CDR3 is TGTGCCAGTAGATCAGGGGGCCTTTACCTTGCTGGGGCCAACGTCCTGACTTTC.

The CDR3 sequence is CASSLPGTASYTEAFF. CDR3 sequence (DNA): TGTGCCAGCAGCTTGCCCGGGACAGCTTCATACACTGAAGCTTTCTTT. This chain connects TRBV5-4 to TRBJ1-1; 7 bases line up with TRBD1. CDR1 and CDR2 from the germline V gene are SGHNT and YYREEE (reference sequence). This CDR3 contains 16 residues. Trimming removed 1 base from V and 3 bases from J; junction bases left unmatched: 9.

The rearrangement links TRBV5-6 to TRBJ2-1; perhaps TRBD1 as D (6 bases). Trimming stripped 4 bases from V and 8 bases from J, with 10 bases between. CDR1 is SGHDT and CDR2 is YYEEEE in the germline V gene. The CDR3 contains 12 residues. The CDR3 region has the DNA TGTGCCAGCAGCCTCAGGGGCGATGAGCAGTTCTTC. This codes for CASSLRGDEQFF.

V and J are TRBV6-1 and TRBJ1-4; D not certain. Germline lookup yields CDR1 MNHNS and CDR2 SASEGT. Trimming stripped 3 bases from V and 4 bases from J, with 12 bases between. The CDR3 spans 15 residues. CDR3 region: CASSDPWSGNEKLFF. CDR3 sequence (DNA): TGTGCCAGCAGTGATCCATGGAGCGGTAATGAAAAACTGTTTTTT.

V and J are TRBV19 and TRBJ1-4; D gene ambiguous. CDR1 LNHDA and CDR2 SQIVND come from the germline V gene (reference sequence). V gave up 3 bases and J gave up 0 bases, with 11 bases separating them. This CDR3 comprises 16 residues. CDR3 in amino acids: CASSINSIATNEKLFF. CDR3 bases: TGTGCCAGTAGTATCAACAGCATTGCAACTAATGAAAAACTGTTTTTT.

J is TRBJ2-4 and V is TRBV7-9; D remains unclear. The CDR3 is made up of 12 amino acids. Trimming removed 1 base from V and 6 bases from J, with 4 bases in between. The germline gives CDR1 SEHNR, CDR2 FQNEAQ (reference sequence). The CDR3 DNA follows: TGTGCCAGCAGCTTAGTGAGAAACATTCAGTACTTC. It translates to CASSLVRNIQYF.

This rearrangement joins TRBV7-2 to TRBJ2-7; D is undetermined. The germline CDR1 and CDR2 sequences are SGHTA and FQGNSA. V was trimmed by 5 bases and J by 5 bases, leaving 13 bases between them. The CDR3 is 13 residues long. The CDR3 DNA follows: TGTGCCAGCAGCCAGCCCCCTCACGACGAGCAGTACTTC. It codes for CASSQPPHDEQYF.

V usage is TRBV27 and J usage is TRBJ1-4, with 8 bases fitting TRBD1. The germline CDR1 and CDR2 sequences are MNHEY and SMNVEV (reference sequence). This CDR3 has 14 amino acids. V gave up 6 bases and J gave up 7 bases; unmatched junction bases: 7. The CDR3 loop reads CASRTGVRGEKLFF. The CDR3 coding sequence is TGTGCCAGCAGGACAGGGGTACGGGGTGAAAAACTGTTTTTT.

This chain connects TRBV6-1 to TRBJ2-3; D is unclear. The V gene's germline CDR1 is MNHNS and CDR2 SASEGT. V shed 3 bases and J shed 5 bases, with 12 bases lying between them. This CDR3 has 14 residues. The CDR3 here is CASSERPMVDTQYF. The CDR3 DNA reads as TGTGCCAGCAGTGAGAGACCGATGGTAGATACGCAGTATTTT.

The genes are TRBV6-5 and TRBJ1-1; 8 bases are a match to TRBD1. The CDR3 totals 14 residues. Germline V gene lookup returns CDR1 MNHEY and CDR2 SVGAGI. V was pared by 5 bases and J by 1 base, with 3 bases of the junction left unmatched. The CDR3, as DNA: TGTGCCAGCAGTCTCGACAGGGGGAACACTGAAGCTTTCTTT. This encodes CASSLDRGNTEAFF.

The rearrangement joins TRBV4-1 to TRBJ1-1; D is perhaps TRBD1 (5 bases). The ends were cut back, 4 bases at V and 6 bases at J, with 21 bases in the middle. CDR1 MGHRA and CDR2 YSYEKL come from the germline V gene. The CDR3 spans 16 residues. The CDR3: CASSLDTGGGKAEAFF. The CDR3 DNA follows: TGCGCCAGCAGCCTCGACACGGGGGGAGGAAAGGCTGAAGCTTTCTTT.

This clone was recorded only once. V usage is TRBV7-9 and J usage is TRBJ1-2; D not certain. This CDR3 is 15 amino acids long. CDR1 is SEHNR and CDR2 is FQNEAQ in the germline V gene (reference sequence). The V and J ends lost 6 bases and 3 bases respectively, with 17 bases between them. For the CDR3, the DNA is TGTGCCAGCAGTTCCAGGCGAGGGCGGGACTATGGCTACACCTTC. This encodes CASSSRRGRDYGYTF.